Sequencing of this TCR beta chain was carried out in a study of graft-versus-host responses after intestinal transplantation. Background on the study: Recipients uniformly received anti-thymocyte globulin induction, followed by tacrolimus and steroids for around 3 years.

From germline, CDR1 is SQVTM and CDR2 ANQGSEA. V was pared by 3 bases and J by 5 bases, with 10 bases between. The CDR3 totals 12 residues. To note about this clone: Its antigen is not identified.

Broader study findings: Clonal ratios of graft-versus-host to host-versus-graft in allografts were high for patients exhibiting graft-donor T cell macrochimerism. Association was observed between peak circulating GvH clone levels and early post-transplant HvG declines. GvH clones detected in recipient marrow included some appearing first in ileum or blood.

Sequencing used immunoSEQ multiplex PCR; TCRdb keeps in-frame clones, though not all of them. The sample holds almost 85,000 clones, around 91% seen once. The source of this sequence is a human donor who received an intestinal transplant. This specimen was unstimulated CD4+ T cells sorted from spleen or lymph node cells, taken before intestinal transplant. The J gene is TRBJ2-5, the V gene TRBV29-1, with TRBD1 as a possible D gene (5 bases). CDR3 protein: CSVEVGQETQYF. In nucleotides, the CDR3 is TGCAGCGTTGAGGTGGGGCAGGAGACCCAGTACTTC.